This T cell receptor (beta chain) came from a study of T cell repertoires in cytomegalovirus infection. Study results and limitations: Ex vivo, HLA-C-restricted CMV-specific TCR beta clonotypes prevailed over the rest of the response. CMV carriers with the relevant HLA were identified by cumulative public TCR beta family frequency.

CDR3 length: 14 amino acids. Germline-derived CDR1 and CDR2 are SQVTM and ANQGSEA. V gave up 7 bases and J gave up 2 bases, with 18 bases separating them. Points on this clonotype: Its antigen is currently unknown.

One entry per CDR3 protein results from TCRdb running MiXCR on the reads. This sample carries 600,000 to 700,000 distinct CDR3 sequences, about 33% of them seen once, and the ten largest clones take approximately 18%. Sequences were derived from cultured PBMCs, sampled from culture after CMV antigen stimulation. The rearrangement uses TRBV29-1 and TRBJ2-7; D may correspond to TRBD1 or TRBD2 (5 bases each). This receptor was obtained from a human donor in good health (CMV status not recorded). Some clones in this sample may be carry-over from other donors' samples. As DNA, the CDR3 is TGCAGCGCCGGGACGACAAGGGGAGCCTACGAGCAGTACTTC. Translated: CSAGTTRGAYEQYF.